This T cell receptor beta chain was captured in a study of lymphopenia after photon versus proton radiotherapy. Study outcomes and limitations: Post-nadir TCR diversity decline inversely tracked overall survival among those who died. Authors raise, but do not show, better survival with proton therapy. Relative stability marked proton patients; photon patients lost diversity and naive cells. Post-nadir diversity loss with photons came from oligoclonal expansion, particularly CD8+ Temra cells.

Concerning this clone: Its target is not known.

Sequenced by immunoSEQ multiplex PCR; TCRdb stores in-frame clones only, minus some. The table has about 64,000 clones, approximately 86% seen once; the top ten hold over 10%. This CDR3 comprises 12 residues. V shed 3 bases and J 6 bases; nucleotides not matched to a gene: 2. Germline CDR1 and CDR2: SGHRS and YFSETQ. Sequenced here: peripheral blood, sampled from a patient treated with proton-based radiotherapy. The receptor was derived from a man older than 75 with esophageal cancer. The J gene is TRBJ1-1, the V gene TRBV5-1, with TRBD1 matching over 7 bases. The CDR3 protein is CASSWDSSEAFF. DNA for the CDR3: TGCGCCAGCAGCTGGGACAGCTCTGAAGCTTTCTTT.